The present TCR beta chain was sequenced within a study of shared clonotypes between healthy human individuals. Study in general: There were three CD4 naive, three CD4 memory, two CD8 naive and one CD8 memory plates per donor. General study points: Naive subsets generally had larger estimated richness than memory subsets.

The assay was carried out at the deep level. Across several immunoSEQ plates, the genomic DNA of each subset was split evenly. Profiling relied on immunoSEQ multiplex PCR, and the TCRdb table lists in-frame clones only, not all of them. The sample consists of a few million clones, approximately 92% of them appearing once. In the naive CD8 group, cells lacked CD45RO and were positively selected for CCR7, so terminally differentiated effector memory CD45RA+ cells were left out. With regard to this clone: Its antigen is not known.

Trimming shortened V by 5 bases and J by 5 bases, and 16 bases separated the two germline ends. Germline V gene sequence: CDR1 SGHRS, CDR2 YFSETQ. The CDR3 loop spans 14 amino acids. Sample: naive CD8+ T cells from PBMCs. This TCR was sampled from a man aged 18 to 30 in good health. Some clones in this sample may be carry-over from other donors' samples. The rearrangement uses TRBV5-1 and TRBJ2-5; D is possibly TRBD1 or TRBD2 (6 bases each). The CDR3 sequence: CASRMGGAGETQYF. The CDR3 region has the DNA TGCGCCAGCAGGATGGGGGGCGCCGGGGAGACCCAGTACTTC.